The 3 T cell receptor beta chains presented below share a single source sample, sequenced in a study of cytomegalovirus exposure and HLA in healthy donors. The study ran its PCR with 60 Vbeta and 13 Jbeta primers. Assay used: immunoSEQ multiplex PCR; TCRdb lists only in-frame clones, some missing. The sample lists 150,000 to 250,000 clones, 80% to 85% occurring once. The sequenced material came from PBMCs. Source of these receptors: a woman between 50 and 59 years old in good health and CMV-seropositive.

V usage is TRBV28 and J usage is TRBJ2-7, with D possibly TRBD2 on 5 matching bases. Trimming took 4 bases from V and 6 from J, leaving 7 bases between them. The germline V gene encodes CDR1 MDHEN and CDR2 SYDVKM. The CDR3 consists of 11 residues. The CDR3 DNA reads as TGTGCCAGCAGTTCACTAGGCGAGCAGTACTTC. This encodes CASSSLGEQYF.

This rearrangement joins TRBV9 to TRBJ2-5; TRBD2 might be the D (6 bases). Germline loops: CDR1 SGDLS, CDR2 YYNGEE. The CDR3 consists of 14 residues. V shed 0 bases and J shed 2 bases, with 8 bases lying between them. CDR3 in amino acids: CASSVGGEQETQYF. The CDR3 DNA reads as TGTGCCAGCAGCGTAGGGGGGGAACAAGAGACCCAGTACTTC.

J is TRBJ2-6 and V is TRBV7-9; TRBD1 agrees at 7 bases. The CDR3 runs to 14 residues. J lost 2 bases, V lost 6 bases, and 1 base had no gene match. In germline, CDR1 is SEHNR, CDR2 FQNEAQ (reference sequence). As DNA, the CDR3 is TGTGCCAGCAGTGACAGGGCTGGGGCCAACGTCCTGACTTTC. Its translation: CASSDRAGANVLTF.